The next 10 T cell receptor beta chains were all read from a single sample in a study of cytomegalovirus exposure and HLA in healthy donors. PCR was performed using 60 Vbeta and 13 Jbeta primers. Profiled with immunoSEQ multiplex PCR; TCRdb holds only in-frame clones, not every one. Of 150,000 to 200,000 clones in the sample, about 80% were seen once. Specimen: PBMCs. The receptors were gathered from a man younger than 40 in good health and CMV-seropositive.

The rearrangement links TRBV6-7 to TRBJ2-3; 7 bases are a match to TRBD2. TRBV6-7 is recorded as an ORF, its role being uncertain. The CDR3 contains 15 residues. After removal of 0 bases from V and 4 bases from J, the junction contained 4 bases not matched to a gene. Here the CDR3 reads CASSYSGLPPDTQYF. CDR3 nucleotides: TGTGCCAGCAGTTACTCGGGACTACCGCCAGATACGCAGTATTTT.

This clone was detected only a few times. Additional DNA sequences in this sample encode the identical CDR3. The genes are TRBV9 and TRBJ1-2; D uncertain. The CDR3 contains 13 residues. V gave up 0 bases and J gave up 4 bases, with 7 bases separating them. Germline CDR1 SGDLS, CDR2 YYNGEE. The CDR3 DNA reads TGTGCCAGCAGCGTAGGAGGAAGCTATGGCTACACCTTC. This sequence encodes CASSVGGSYGYTF.

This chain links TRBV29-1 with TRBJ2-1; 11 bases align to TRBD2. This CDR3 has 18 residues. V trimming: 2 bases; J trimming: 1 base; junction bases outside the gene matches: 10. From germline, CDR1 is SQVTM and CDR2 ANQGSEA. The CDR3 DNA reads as TGCAGCGTTGAATGGGTATTGGGACTAGCGGTTTCCTACAATGAGCAGTTCTTC. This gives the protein CSVEWVLGLAVSYNEQFF.

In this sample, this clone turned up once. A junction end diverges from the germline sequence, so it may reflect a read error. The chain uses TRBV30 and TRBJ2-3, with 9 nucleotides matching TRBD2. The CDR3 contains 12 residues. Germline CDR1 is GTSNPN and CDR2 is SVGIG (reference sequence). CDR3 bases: TGTACCTGGGCGGGAGGGTACGATACGCAGTATTTT. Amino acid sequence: CTWAGGYDTQYF.

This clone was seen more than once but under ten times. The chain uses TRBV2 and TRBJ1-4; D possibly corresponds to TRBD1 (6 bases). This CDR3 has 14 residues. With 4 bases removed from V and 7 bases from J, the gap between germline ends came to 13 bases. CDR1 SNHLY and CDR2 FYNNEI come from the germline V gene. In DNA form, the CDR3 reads TGTGCCAGCAGTGTACAGGGTGGGAGTGAAAAACTGTTTTTT. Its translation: CASSVQGGSEKLFF.

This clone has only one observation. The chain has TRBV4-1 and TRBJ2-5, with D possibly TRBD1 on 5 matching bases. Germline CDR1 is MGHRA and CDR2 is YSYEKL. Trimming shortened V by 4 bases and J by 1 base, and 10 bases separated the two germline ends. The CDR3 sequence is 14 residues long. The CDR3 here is CASSRGDSQETQYF. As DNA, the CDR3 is TGCGCCAGCAGCCGAGGAGACAGCCAAGAGACCCAGTACTTC.

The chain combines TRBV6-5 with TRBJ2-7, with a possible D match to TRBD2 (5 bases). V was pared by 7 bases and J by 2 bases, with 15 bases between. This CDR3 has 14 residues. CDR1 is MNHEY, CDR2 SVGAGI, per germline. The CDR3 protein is CASTQEGGTYEQYF. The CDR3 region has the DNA TGTGCCAGCACCCAAGAGGGCGGAACCTACGAGCAGTACTTC.

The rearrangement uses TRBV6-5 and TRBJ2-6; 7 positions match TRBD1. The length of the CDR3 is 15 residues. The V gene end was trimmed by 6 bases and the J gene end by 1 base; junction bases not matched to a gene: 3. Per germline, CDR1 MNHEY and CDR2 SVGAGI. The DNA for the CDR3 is TGTGCCAGCAGGTCGACAGGGTCTGGGGCCAACGTCCTGACTTTC. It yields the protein CASRSTGSGANVLTF.

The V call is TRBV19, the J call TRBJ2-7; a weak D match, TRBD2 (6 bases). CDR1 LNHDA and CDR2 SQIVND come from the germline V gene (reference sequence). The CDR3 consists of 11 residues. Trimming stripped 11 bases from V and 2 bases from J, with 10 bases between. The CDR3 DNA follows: TGTGCCGCCGGAGGGGCCTACGAGCAGTACTTC. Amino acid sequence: CAAGGAYEQYF.

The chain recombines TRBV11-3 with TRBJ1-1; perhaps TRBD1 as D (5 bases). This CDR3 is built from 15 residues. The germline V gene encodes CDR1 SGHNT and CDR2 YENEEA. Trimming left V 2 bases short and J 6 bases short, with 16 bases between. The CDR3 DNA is TGTGCCAGCAGCTTAAGGGGCACGCAGGGCCCTGAAGCTTTCTTT. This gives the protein CASSLRGTQGPEAFF.